This is a list of T cell receptor beta chains from one sample in a study of blood T cell repertoires in COVID-19. Libraries were prepared by immunoSEQ multiplex PCR; TCRdb keeps only in-frame clonotypes and omits some of them. This sample has about 160,000 clones; around nine tenths occur once, and the top ten carry about 9.3%. Sequenced material: peripheral blood. The receptors here all came from a woman aged 70 to 79 with COVID-19, enrolled during active disease. Both conserved end residues are part of each CDR3.

j_call v_call cdr3_aa
TRBJ2-3 TRBV7-6 CASSSGLAGGPDTQYF
TRBJ1-5 TRBV5-6 CASSLGTLSNQPQHF
TRBJ1-6 TRBV6-1 CASSDRQGDNSPLHF
TRBJ1-2 TRBV7-9 CASSLGSPDRAGGYTF
TRBJ1-1 TRBV4-1 CASSQDLTAPRHTEAFF
TRBJ2-1 TRBV9 CASSQDPLAGTYNEQFF
TRBJ2-7 TRBV3-1/TRBV3-2 CASSQTLPYEQYF
TRBJ1-1 TRBV9 CASSVEGRVSTEAFF
TRBJ1-1 TRBV6-2/TRBV6-3 CASSYAPRRGTEAFF
TRBJ1-5 TRBV7-9 CASSLETGTGQPQHF
TRBJ2-5 TRBV15 CATSRDNGVTETQYF
TRBJ1-3 TRBV5-1 CASSQEGHGSGNTIYF
TRBJ2-2 TRBV7-3 CASSFRGTGELFF
TRBJ2-5 TRBV5-1 CASSLPRGAGETQYF
TRBJ2-1 TRBV5-5 CASSWSGSSYNEQFF
TRBJ1-4 TRBV3-1/TRBV3-2 CASSHRQGKEKLFF
TRBJ1-2 TRBV11-2 CASSPKVGPDGYTF
TRBJ2-7 TRBV11-2 CASSSRLFF
TRBJ2-2 TRBV10-2 CASSVDTRNTGELFF
TRBJ1-2 TRBV4-2 CASSLPGGGRGNYGYTF